This T cell receptor beta chain was profiled in a study of blood T cell repertoires in COVID-19. Method: immunoSEQ multiplex PCR; TCRdb's copy keeps in-frame clones and lacks some. The sample has fewer than 600,000 clones, 80% to 90% seen once. CDR1 and CDR2 (germline): SNHLY, FYNNEI. V was clipped by 6 bases and J by 1 base, with 9 bases between them. The CDR3 is made up of 13 amino acids. The sequence came from a man aged 18 to 29 with COVID-19, enrolled during active disease. This chain connects TRBV2 to TRBJ1-1; D is undetermined. The sample consisted of peripheral blood. CDR3 sequence (DNA): TGTGCCAGCAGCACTGAGGGGAACACTGAAGCTTTCTTT. Residues: CASSTEGNTEAFF.